This T cell receptor beta chain was recorded in a study of vaccination effects on CD4 cells after COVID-19 (dated 2022 in TCRdb). Regarding the study in general: Each participant got two doses of an mRNA SARS-CoV-2 vaccine, either BNT162b2 or mRNA-1273. The full study included roughly 11 COVID-19 convalescent patients and a handful of SARS-CoV-2-naive healthy vaccine recipients. In the study, cultures from other donors were sequenced using the Oncomine TCR Beta short-read assay on an Illumina iSeq 100. The study compared SARS-CoV-2 spike-specific CD4+ TCR repertoires before and after mRNA vaccination in COVID-19 convalescent patients and infection-naive vaccine recipients. Results the study describes overall, beyond this receptor: Among healthy vaccine recipients, nearly all vaccine-induced clones were SARS-CoV-2 mono-reactive, and just 1 of 255 was cross-reactive with common cold coronaviruses. The study was limited by a small number of convalescent patients, and early post-infection timepoints were lacking. Clones induced by infection and clones induced by vaccination both contracted markedly at late timepoints after vaccination, which fits with T cell responses waning over time.

In the ViraFEST assay, PBMC were stimulated with viral peptide pools, and TCR sequencing was then used to find antigen-specific CD4+ T cell clonotypes based on their expansion. After less than 13 days of culture, CD4+ T cells were isolated with the EasySep CD4+ T cell isolation kit. The absence of prior SARS-CoV-2 infection in healthy vaccine recipients was confirmed by negative nucleocapsid antibodies before and after vaccination. Under 2.5 million PBMC per well were cultured with 10 ug/ml peptides in IMDM containing about 5% human AB serum, roughly 10 IU/ml IL-2 and gentamicin. On days 3 and 7, half of the culture medium was replaced with fresh IL-2-containing medium. Unless noted otherwise, every peptide stimulation condition was cultured in triplicate wells. Using Ficoll-Paque Plus gradient centrifugation, PBMC were separated from whole blood and then either used fresh or cryopreserved at -140C. The overlapping peptide pools covered the spike proteins of SARS-CoV-2 and of the common cold coronaviruses HCoV-NL63, HCoV-OC43 and HCoV-229E. The QIAamp micro DNA kit was used to extract genomic DNA from the cultured CD4+ T cells.

As for this clone: What this receptor recognizes is not known. No qualities accompany the bases; no much larger clone lies one base away. Different DNA sequences within this sample yield the same CDR3.

CDR1 is given as LGHDT and CDR2 as YNNKEL, both from the germline V gene (reference sequence). Taken from cysteine to phenylalanine, the CDR3 has 12 residues. Only the CDR3 DNA stays, 36 bases, in frame from base 1. Trimming takes 1 base from V and 2 bases from J, and the germline ends sit 2 bases apart. Library construction relied on the immunoSEQ multiplex PCR assay. DNA from the cultured, isolated CD4+ T cells was subjected to TCR beta CDR3 sequencing. The authors processed their data as follows. Non-productive TCR sequences were removed and reads were trimmed to the CDR3 region, keeping CDR3s of at least 7 amino acids. The MANAFEST web app was used to pick out antigen-specific clonotypes by comparing their expansion in peptide wells with that in reference cultures. To be called positive, a clone needed expansion at FDR<0.05 compared with the reference and with all other wells, an odds ratio greater than 5, and a frequency greater than 0.1% in two replicate wells. A clonotype was defined as cross-reactive if the clonotype was significantly expanded both in SARS-CoV-2 spike wells and in at least one common cold coronavirus spike condition. Levenshtein distance calculated with the stringdist R package was used to assess CDR3 similarity, and unrooted trees were constructed with ape in R 3.6.1. This immuneACCESS table, as held by TCRdb, lists in-frame sequences with V and J called but not all clones. Of the missing ones, under half trace to an unresolved V gene in checked studies; the others have no known cause. The DNA was the basis for D and trimming; V, J and clone size are from that table. For this sample the table gives 65,000 or so clones, of which 60% to 80% were detected only once. The ten top clones hold 2.8% of the sample.

The sequence links TRBV3-1 (or the pseudogene TRBV3-2) to TRBJ1-2, with no confidently assigned D gene. Here the sequenced sample was CD4+ T cells from PBMCs cultured with HCoV-NL63 spike peptides, taken before COVID-19 vaccination. The cell subset or site label here, explained by the study, means: HCoV-NL63 spike overlapping peptide pool stimulation. The TCR originated in a human donor who received a COVID-19 vaccine. In nucleotide form, the sequence is TGTGCCAGCAGCCAAGTCAACTATGGCTACACCTTC. Translation gives CASSQVNYGYTF.